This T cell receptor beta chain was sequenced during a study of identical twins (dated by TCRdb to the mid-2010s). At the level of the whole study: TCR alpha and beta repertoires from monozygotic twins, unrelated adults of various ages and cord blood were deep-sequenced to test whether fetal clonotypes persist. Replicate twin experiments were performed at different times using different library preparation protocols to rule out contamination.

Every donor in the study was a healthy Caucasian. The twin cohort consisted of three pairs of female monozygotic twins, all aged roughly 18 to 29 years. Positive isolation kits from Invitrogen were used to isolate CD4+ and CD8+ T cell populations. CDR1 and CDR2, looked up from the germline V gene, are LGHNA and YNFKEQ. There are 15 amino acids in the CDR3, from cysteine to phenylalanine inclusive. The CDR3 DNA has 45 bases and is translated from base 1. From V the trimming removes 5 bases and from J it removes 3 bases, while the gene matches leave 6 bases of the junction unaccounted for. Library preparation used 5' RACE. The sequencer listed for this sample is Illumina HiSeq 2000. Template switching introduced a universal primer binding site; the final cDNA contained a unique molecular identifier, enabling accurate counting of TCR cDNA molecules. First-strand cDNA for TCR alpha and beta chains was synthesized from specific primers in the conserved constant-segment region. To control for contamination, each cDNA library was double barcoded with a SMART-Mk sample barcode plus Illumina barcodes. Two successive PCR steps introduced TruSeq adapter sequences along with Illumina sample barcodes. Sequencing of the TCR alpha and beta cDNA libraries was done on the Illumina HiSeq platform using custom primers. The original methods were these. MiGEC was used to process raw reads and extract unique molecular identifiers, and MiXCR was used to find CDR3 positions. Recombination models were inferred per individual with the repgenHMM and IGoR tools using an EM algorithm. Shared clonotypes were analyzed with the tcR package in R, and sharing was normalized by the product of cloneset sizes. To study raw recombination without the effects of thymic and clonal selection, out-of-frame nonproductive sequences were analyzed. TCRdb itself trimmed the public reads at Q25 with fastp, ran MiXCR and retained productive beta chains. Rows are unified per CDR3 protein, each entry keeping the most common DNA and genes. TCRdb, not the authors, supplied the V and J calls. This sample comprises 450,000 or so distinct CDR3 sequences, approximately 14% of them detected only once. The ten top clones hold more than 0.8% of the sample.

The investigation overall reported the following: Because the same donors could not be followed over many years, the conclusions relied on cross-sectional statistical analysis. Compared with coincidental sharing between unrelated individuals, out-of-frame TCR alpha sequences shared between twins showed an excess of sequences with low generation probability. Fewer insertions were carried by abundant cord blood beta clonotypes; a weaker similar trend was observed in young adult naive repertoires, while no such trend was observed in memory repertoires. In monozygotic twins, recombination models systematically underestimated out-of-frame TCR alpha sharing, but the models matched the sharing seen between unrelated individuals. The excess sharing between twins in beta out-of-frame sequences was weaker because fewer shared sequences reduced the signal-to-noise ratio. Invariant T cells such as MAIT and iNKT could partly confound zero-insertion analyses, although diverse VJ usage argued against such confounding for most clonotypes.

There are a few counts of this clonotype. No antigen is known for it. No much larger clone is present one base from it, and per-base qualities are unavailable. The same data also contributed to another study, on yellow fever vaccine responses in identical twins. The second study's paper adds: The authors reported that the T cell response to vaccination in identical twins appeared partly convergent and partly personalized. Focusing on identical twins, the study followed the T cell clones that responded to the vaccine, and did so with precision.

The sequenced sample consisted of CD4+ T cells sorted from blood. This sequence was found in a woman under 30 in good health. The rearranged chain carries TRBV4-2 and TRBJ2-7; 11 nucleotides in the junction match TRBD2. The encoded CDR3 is CASSSRLAGHYEQYF. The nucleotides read TGTGCCAGCAGCTCGCGACTAGCGGGGCACTACGAGCAGTACTTC.